The 21 T cell receptor beta chains given below trace back to one sample, sequenced in a study of sequential checkpoint blockade in melanoma. Measured with immunoSEQ multiplex PCR; TCRdb has only the in-frame clones, and not every one. This sample yields more than 25,000 clones, of which approximately 77% are seen a single time; about 14% belongs to the top ten. Treatment denoted: randomized to nivolumab then ipilimumab (arm A) or the reverse (arm B). This specimen was CD8+ T cells sorted from blood (inferred from file names), taken from a patient given nivolumab and ipilimumab in sequence. These receptors came from a human donor with melanoma.

The chain links TRBV28 to TRBJ2-2; 7 bases fit TRBD1. Germline CDR1 MDHEN, CDR2 SYDVKM. J lost 3 bases, V lost 6 bases, and 7 bases had no gene match. This CDR3 is 15 amino acids long. The CDR3 protein is CASSQRDRHTGELFF. CDR3 DNA sequence: TGTGCCAGCAGCCAAAGGGACAGACACACCGGGGAGCTGTTTTTT.

This sequence joins TRBV11-2 and TRBJ2-2, with 10 bases fitting TRBD2. The CDR3 is made up of 15 amino acids. V shed 8 bases, J shed 7 bases, and the junction held 10 bases outside the gene matches. Germline V gene sequence: CDR1 SGHAT, CDR2 FQNNGV. The CDR3 reads CASGPSGGAVGELFF. Here the CDR3 DNA reads TGTGCCAGCGGCCCGAGCGGGGGGGCGGTCGGGGAGCTGTTTTTT. Together with reference TRBV11-2 and TRBJ2-2, the CDR3 gives the full variable domain: EAGVAQSPRYKIIEKRQSVAFWCNPISGHATLYWYQQILGQGPKLLIQFQNNGVVDDSQLPKDRFSAERLKGVDSTLKIQPAKLEDSAVYLCASGPSGGAVGELFFGEGSRLTVL.

The chain has TRBV27 and TRBJ1-5; a weak D match, TRBD1 (6 bases). CDR1 and CDR2 (germline): MNHEY, SMNVEV (reference sequence). With 2 bases removed from V and 3 bases from J, the gap between germline ends came to 8 bases. This CDR3 comprises 14 residues. As DNA, the CDR3 is TGTGCCAGCAGTTTAAGGGACAACAATCAGCCCCAGCATTTT. Protein: CASSLRDNNQPQHF.

This chain uses TRBV7-9 with TRBJ1-1; maybe TRBD1 (6 bases). The germline CDR1 and CDR2 sequences are SEHNR and FQNEAQ (reference sequence). V dropped 3 bases and J dropped 0 bases, with 14 bases sitting between them. The CDR3 extends over 16 amino acids. Here the CDR3 reads CASSLPRGTLNTEAFF. The CDR3 coding sequence is TGTGCCAGCAGCTTGCCCAGGGGAACCCTGAACACTGAAGCTTTCTTT.

V and J are TRBV5-1 and TRBJ2-5; D perhaps matches TRBD2 (6 bases). This CDR3 is built from 14 residues. V was cut by 1 base and J by 1 base, with 8 bases left in between. CDR1 and CDR2 (germline): SGHRS, YFSETQ. As DNA, the CDR3 is TGCGCCAGCAGCTTGTCAGCGGGCCAAGAGACCCAGTACTTC. Its translation is CASSLSAGQETQYF. Looking up the rest from reference TRBV5-1 and TRBJ2-5 gives the full variable domain: KAGVTQTPRYLIKTRGQQVTLSCSPISGHRSVSWYQQTPGQGLQFLFEYFSETQRNKGNFPGRFSGRQFSNSRSEMNVSTLELGDSALYLCASSLSAGQETQYFGPGTRLLVL.

This clone has only a few counts. The chain combines TRBV28 with TRBJ2-3, with TRBD2 matching 9 bases. Per germline, CDR1 MDHEN and CDR2 SYDVKM. There are 17 residues in the CDR3. After removal of 5 bases from V and 5 bases from J, the junction contained 14 bases not matched to a gene. This CDR3 is CASSPLGGSGGLDTQYF. The DNA of the CDR3 is TGTGCCAGCAGTCCCCTAGGGGGTAGCGGGGGATTAGATACGCAGTATTTT.

The chain joins TRBV2 to TRBJ2-3; no firm D call. Germline lookup yields CDR1 SNHLY and CDR2 FYNNEI. The CDR3 runs 14 residues. V was shortened by 2 bases and J by 4 bases, with 10 bases between the two germline ends. The CDR3 loop is CASSEFVSSDTQYF. CDR3 nucleotide sequence: TGTGCCAGCAGTGAATTTGTGAGTTCAGATACGCAGTATTTT.

Sample share makes this clone medium-sized (0.01 to 0.1%). V usage is TRBV25-1 and J usage is TRBJ1-6; D gene uncertain. The CDR3 runs 13 residues. Looked up from germline, CDR1 is MGHDK and CDR2 is SYGVNS. The germline V and J ends were trimmed by 7 bases and 0 bases, with 4 bases remaining between them. The CDR3 nucleotides are TGTGCCAGCACCGGCTCCTATAATTCACCCCTCCACTTT. It codes for CASTGSYNSPLHF.

This rearrangement joins TRBV4-3 to TRBJ2-7; 8 nucleotides match TRBD2. Unmatched junction bases numbered 5, after V lost 1 base and J lost 3 bases. Germline V gene sequence: CDR1 LGHNA, CDR2 YSLEER. There are 15 residues in the CDR3. Written as DNA, the CDR3 is TGCGCCAGCAGCCAAGGGGGCGGGGGGATCTACGAGCAGTACTTC. Its protein product is CASSQGGGGIYEQYF.

The CDR3 DNA follows: TGTGCCAGCAGCTTCGGGACTGGTGAGCAGTACTTC. Translating it yields CASSFGTGEQYF. J is TRBJ2-7 and V is TRBV7-9, with D possibly TRBD2 on 6 matching bases. This CDR3 has 12 residues. CDR1 is SEHNR and CDR2 is FQNEAQ in the germline V gene (reference sequence). With 3 bases removed from V and 7 bases from J, the gap between germline ends came to 10 bases.

The chain links TRBV14 to TRBJ2-1; D gene unclear. V was clipped by 1 base and J by 7 bases, with 11 bases between them. The CDR3 contains 14 residues. The germline CDR1 and CDR2 sequences are SGHDN and FVKESK. Here the CDR3 DNA reads TGTGCCAGCAGCCAAGGGGCAGGCACAAATGAGCAGTTCTTC. Translating gives CASSQGAGTNEQFF.

This sequence joins TRBV5-1 and TRBJ2-3; 7 bases are shared with TRBD1. The CDR3 totals 16 residues. Looked up from germline, CDR1 is SGHRS and CDR2 is YFSETQ. Trimming at V came to 5 bases and at J to 4 bases, leaving 13 bases not matched to a gene. CDR3: CASRVGLGGNADTQYF. The CDR3 DNA sequence: TGCGCCAGCAGGGTGGGGCTAGGGGGCAACGCAGATACGCAGTATTTT.

This clone was found a few times. This chain joins TRBV14 and TRBJ1-2, with no clear D. The length of the CDR3 is 14 residues. V was shortened by 4 bases and J by 2 bases, with 11 bases between the two germline ends. Germline values: CDR1 SGHDN, CDR2 FVKESK. CDR3 coding DNA: TGTGCCAGCAGCCCCTATTTTCCCAACTATGGCTACACCTTC. Translated, it gives CASSPYFPNYGYTF.

A remark on this clone: The junction departs from germline at one end; a sequencing error may be responsible. Written as DNA, the CDR3 is TGTGCCAGCAGCCTAGACAGGGGGTCCTACAATGAGCAGTTCTTC. It encodes CASSLDRGSYNEQFF. The chain couples TRBV11-2 to TRBJ2-1, with 9 bases aligning to TRBD1. The length of the CDR3 is 15 residues. Per germline, CDR1 SGHAT and CDR2 FQNNGV.

The gene calls are TRBV27 and TRBJ2-2; D not resolved. CDR3 length: 15 residues. Trimming took 2 bases from V and 5 from J, leaving 12 bases between them. Germline loops: CDR1 MNHEY, CDR2 SMNVEV (reference sequence). The DNA for the CDR3 is TGTGCCAGCAGTTTAGCGGCAGATTCGACCGGGGAGCTGTTTTTT. Translating gives CASSLAADSTGELFF.

The V call is TRBV30, the J call TRBJ2-1; TRBD2 matches 15 bases. V lost 5 bases, J lost 0 bases, and 8 bases stayed unmatched. This CDR3 spans 18 amino acids. CDR1 is GTSNPN and CDR2 is SVGIG in the germline V gene (reference sequence). The CDR3 protein is CAWGGLAGGKSSYNEQFF. The CDR3 DNA sequence: TGTGCCTGGGGGGGACTAGCGGGGGGTAAGAGCTCCTACAATGAGCAGTTCTTC.

CDR3 in DNA: TGCGCCAGCAGCACGATTCCGGGACAGGGGGCAACAGATACGCAGTATTTT. As protein: CASSTIPGQGATDTQYF. This chain uses TRBV5-1 with TRBJ2-3; TRBD1 agrees at 12 bases. The CDR3 totals 17 residues. From germline, CDR1 is SGHRS and CDR2 YFSETQ. The V and J ends lost 4 bases and 3 bases, in that order; junction bases with no gene match: 9.

Worth noting for this clone: Different DNA sequences within this sample yield the same CDR3. The chain combines TRBV2 with TRBJ2-3; 7 bases map to TRBD2. Germline CDR1 is SNHLY and CDR2 is FYNNEI. V was clipped by 4 bases and J by 0 bases; unmatched bases: 7. The CDR3 has 16 amino acids. In DNA, the CDR3 is TGTGCCAGCAGTGGGGGAGCGGGGCCTAGCACAGATACGCAGTATTTT. Protein: CASSGGAGPSTDTQYF.

The V gene is TRBV18, the J gene TRBJ2-5; TRBD1 matches at 8 bases. V lost 3 bases and J lost 4; bases outside the gene matches: 4. This CDR3 is built from 14 residues. Germline CDR1 KGHSH, CDR2 LQKENI. For the CDR3, the DNA is TGTGCCAGCTCACCGCTCGGGACAGGAGAGACCCAGTACTTC. Amino acids: CASSPLGTGETQYF.

V and J are TRBV30 and TRBJ2-3, with a weak D call TRBD1 (5 bases). V lost 2 bases and J 2 bases, leaving 11 bases between the germline ends. The CDR3 consists of 14 residues. CDR1 and CDR2 from the germline V gene are GTSNPN and SVGIG (reference sequence). The CDR3 sequence: CAWSLGVTTDTQYF. The DNA for the CDR3 is TGTGCCTGGAGTTTAGGGGTAACCACAGATACGCAGTATTTT. Filled out from reference TRBV30 and TRBJ2-3, the complete variable domain reads SQTIHQWPATLVQPVGSPLSLECTVEGTSNPNLYWYRQAAGRGLQLLFYSVGIGQISSEVPQNLSASRPQDRQFILSSKKLLLSDSGFYLCAWSLGVTTDTQYFGPGTRLTVL.

This chain links TRBV27 with TRBJ2-1; possibly TRBD2 for D (6 bases). The CDR3 contains 15 residues. Germline CDR1 reads MNHEY; CDR2 reads SMNVEV (reference sequence). V shed 6 bases and J shed 6 bases, with 18 bases lying between them. The CDR3 bases are TGTGCCAGCAGAGGACGGGACGGAGCGGGCAATGAGCAGTTCTTC. Its protein is CASRGRDGAGNEQFF.